Listed below are T cell receptor beta chains from one sample, sequenced in a study of blood T cell repertoires in COVID-19. The data were produced by immunoSEQ multiplex PCR, yet TCRdb's version contains in-frame clones alone and is incomplete. The repertoire consists of 25,000 to 30,000 clones, with roughly 80% occurring once and the leading ten covering roughly 16%. The specimen was peripheral blood. These receptors were taken from a woman aged 55-70 years with acute or convalescent COVID-19. Both conserved end residues are part of each CDR3. The D gene is left open where the match is weak. The size of a clone is reported for some rows only, either as once, few or many, or as a class for expanded clones.

j_gene	v_gene	abundance	d_gene	CDR3aa	CDR3nt
TRBJ2-3	TRBV2	NA	TRBD1	CASRFWTGEDTQYF	TGTGCCAGCAGATTCTGGACAGGGGAAGACACGCAGTATTTT
TRBJ1-1	TRBV29-1	NA	TRBD1	CSATDRVATEAFF	TGCAGCGCCACCGACAGGGTAGCCACTGAAGCTTTCTTT
TRBJ1-2	TRBV6-5	NA	TRBD1	CASDRDRVSLGGYTF	TGTGCCAGCGATAGGGACAGGGTTTCCCTTGGCGGCTACACCTTC
TRBJ2-3	TRBV10-3	NA	TRBD1	CAISGQGADTQYF	TGTGCCATCAGTGGACAGGGCGCAGATACGCAGTATTTT
TRBJ1-5	TRBV19	NA	NA	CASSIRGQPQHF	TGTGCCAGTAGTATCCGAGGTCAGCCCCAGCATTTT
TRBJ1-2	TRBV5-4	NA	TRBD1	CASSPGGTGIYGYTF	TGTGCCAGCAGCCCGGGCGGGACAGGGATATATGGCTACACCTTC
TRBJ2-3	TRBV5-1	NA	TRBD2	CASRVLAGATDTQYF	TGCGCCAGCAGGGTACTAGCGGGGGCCACAGATACGCAGTATTTT
TRBJ2-6	TRBV7-3	once	NA	CASSLRGSLSGANVLTF	TGTGCCAGCAGCTTGAGAGGGTCCCTCTCTGGGGCCAACGTCCTGACTTTC
TRBJ2-3	TRBV9	NA	TRBD1	CASSVGEGGDRTDTQYF	TGTGCCAGCAGCGTAGGGGAAGGGGGCGACCGCACAGATACGCAGTATTTT
TRBJ2-5	TRBV6-1	few	NA	CASSEGRVATQYF	TGTGCCAGCAGTGAAGGCCGGGTAGCGACCCAGTACTTC
TRBJ1-1	TRBV6-6	NA	TRBD1	CASSRPGQGTEAFF	TGTGCCAGCAGTCGACCGGGACAGGGGACTGAAGCTTTCTTT
TRBJ1-1	TRBV7-9	NA	NA	CASSPGGTVNTEAFF	TGTGCCAGCAGCCCGGGGGGGACGGTGAACACTGAAGCTTTCTTT
TRBJ2-1	TRBV3-1/TRBV3-2	NA	NA	CASSPTGTEQFF	TGTGCCAGCAGCCCGACAGGAACCGAGCAGTTCTTC
TRBJ1-1	TRBV5-1	NA	NA	CASTTGGVNTEAFF	TGCGCCAGCACCACTGGGGGGGTTAACACTGAAGCTTTCTTT
TRBJ2-3	TRBV5-1	NA	TRBD2	CASSLSGGAVTDTQYF	TGCGCCAGCAGCCTTAGCGGGGGGGCAGTCACAGATACGCAGTATTTT
TRBJ1-1	TRBV5-1	many	NA	CASSVIQGGGTEAFF	TGCGCCAGCAGCGTAATACAGGGCGGGGGCACTGAAGCTTTCTTT
TRBJ2-1	TRBV21-1	NA	NA	CASSPPSHIEQFF	TGTGCCAGCTCCCCACCGAGTCATATTGAGCAGTTCTTC
TRBJ2-2	TRBV6-5	NA	NA	CASREILSGELFF	TGTGCCAGCAGAGAGATTCTTTCCGGGGAGCTGTTTTTT
TRBJ2-6	TRBV25-1	NA	NA	CASSDSGISGANVLTF	TGTGCCAGCAGTGACAGCGGTATTTCTGGGGCCAACGTCCTGACTTTC
TRBJ1-5	TRBV6-1	NA	TRBD1	CASSDRDRGLQPQHF	TGTGCCAGCAGTGACCGGGACAGGGGCCTCCAGCCCCAGCATTTT
TRBJ2-7	TRBV6-5	NA	NA	CASTIMGGASYEQYF	TGTGCCAGCACTATAATGGGGGGGGCGTCCTACGAGCAGTACTTC
TRBJ2-3	TRBV11-3	NA	TRBD2	CASSLVGRGGGTDTQYF	TGTGCCAGCAGCTTAGTGGGTCGGGGGGGCGGAACAGATACGCAGTATTTT
TRBJ2-7	TRBV6-5	NA	TRBD1	CASSYGQGDEQYF	TGTGCCAGCAGTTATGGACAGGGCGACGAGCAGTACTTC
TRBJ2-7	TRBV15	NA	NA	CATALQVTKHYEQYF	TGTGCCACCGCCTTACAGGTAACAAAACACTACGAGCAGTACTTC
TRBJ2-1	TRBV5-4	NA	TRBD2	CASSPRGLAGALSYNEQFF	TGTGCCAGCAGCCCCCGTGGGCTAGCGGGGGCCCTCTCCTACAATGAGCAGTTCTTC
TRBJ2-7	TRBV7-3	NA	NA	CASSPGAGAAYEQYF	TGTGCCAGCAGCCCAGGGGCGGGGGCGGCGTACGAGCAGTACTTC
TRBJ2-7	TRBV6-1	NA	NA	CASSEDGGSSYEQYF	TGTGCCAGCAGTGAAGATGGGGGGAGCTCCTACGAGCAGTACTTC
TRBJ1-2	TRBV6-2/TRBV6-3	NA	NA	CASSYSAGMGYGYTF	TGTGCCAGCAGTTACTCGGCGGGAATGGGCTATGGCTACACCTTC
TRBJ2-2	TRBV5-4	NA	TRBD1	CASSLLLSPGQGTGELFF	TGTGCCAGCAGCCTATTGTTGTCGCCGGGACAGGGGACCGGGGAGCTGTTTTTT
TRBJ1-2	TRBV5-1	NA	NA	CASSLKQQGGGYTF	TGCGCCAGCAGCTTAAAACAACAGGGCGGTGGCTACACCTTC
TRBJ2-6	TRBV28	NA	NA	CASSRLGVSGANVLTF	TGTGCCAGCAGTCGGTTAGGGGTCTCTGGGGCCAACGTCCTGACTTTC